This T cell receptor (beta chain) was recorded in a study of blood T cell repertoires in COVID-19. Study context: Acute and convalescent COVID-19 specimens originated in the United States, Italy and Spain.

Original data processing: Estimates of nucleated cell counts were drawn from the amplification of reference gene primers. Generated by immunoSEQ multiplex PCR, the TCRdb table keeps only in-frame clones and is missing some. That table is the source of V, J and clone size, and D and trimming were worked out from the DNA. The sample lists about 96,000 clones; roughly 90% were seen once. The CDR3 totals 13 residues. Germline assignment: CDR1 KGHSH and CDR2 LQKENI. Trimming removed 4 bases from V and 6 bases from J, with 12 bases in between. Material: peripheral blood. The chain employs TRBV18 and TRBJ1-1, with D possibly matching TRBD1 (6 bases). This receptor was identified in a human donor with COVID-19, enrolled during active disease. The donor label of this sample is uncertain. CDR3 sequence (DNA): TGTGCCAGCTCACAGGGGGGGTCCGCTGAAGCTTTCTTT. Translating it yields CASSQGGSAEAFF.